The next 26 T cell receptor beta chains were all read from a single sample in a study of response to subunit inactivated influenza vaccine. TCRdb reanalysed the RT-PCR reads using MiXCR and keeps one entry per CDR3 protein. The sample has 590,000 or so distinct CDR3 sequences, around 15% seen once. The specimen comprised PBMCs from blood, sampled around 14 days before vaccination. The receptors were gathered from a man aged 50-60 years who received an inactivated influenza vaccine.

The chain has TRBV29-1 and TRBJ2-5, with 7 bases identical to TRBD2. Trimming took 4 bases from V and 3 from J; bases not matched to a gene: 8. This CDR3 has 14 amino acids. Germline V gene sequence: CDR1 SQVTM, CDR2 ANQGSEA. CDR3 region: CSVASGTTKETQYF. In DNA form, the CDR3 reads TGCAGCGTTGCCTCCGGGACTACAAAAGAGACCCAGTACTTC. Filled out from reference TRBV29-1 and TRBJ2-5, the complete variable domain reads SAVISQKPSRDICQRGTSLTIQCQVDSQVTMMFWYRQQPGQSLTLIATANQGSEATYESGFVIDKFPISRPNLTFSTLTVSNMSPEDSSIYLCSVASGTTKETQYFGPGTRLLVL.

V usage is TRBV6-1 and J usage is TRBJ1-4; 7 nucleotides align to TRBD1. V lost 5 bases, J lost 7 bases, and 7 bases stayed unmatched. This CDR3 is 14 amino acids long. CDR1 is MNHNS and CDR2 is SASEGT in the germline V gene. The DNA for the CDR3 is TGTGCCAGCAGTACCTGGGACAGTGGTGAAAAACTGTTTTTT. Translated, it gives CASSTWDSGEKLFF.

This clonotype showed up just a few times. The chain carries TRBV20-1 and TRBJ2-5; no firm D call. The germline V and J ends were trimmed by 5 bases and 0 bases, with 10 bases remaining between them. Germline values: CDR1 DFQATT, CDR2 SNEGSKA (reference sequence). The CDR3 is 13 amino acids. The CDR3 DNA is TGCAGTGCTGTAGACTCCTACCAAGAGACCCAGTACTTC. The encoded protein is CSAVDSYQETQYF.

With respect to this clonotype: A much bigger clone sits one base away, suggesting this may be a read error. Written as DNA, the CDR3 is TGTGCCAGCAGTTTAGGGGGGGAGGCAGAAGCTTTCTTT. The encoded protein is CASSLGGEAEAFF. This rearrangement joins TRBV12-3 or TRBV12-4 to TRBJ1-1, with D possibly being TRBD1 (5 bases). The V end was cut by 1 base, the J end by 8 bases, with 11 bases between. The CDR3 consists of 13 residues.

This clonotype was detected a few times. The V gene is TRBV4-3, the J gene TRBJ1-2; TRBD1 agrees at 7 bases. Germline-derived CDR1 and CDR2 are LGHNA and YSLEER. V was pared by 2 bases and J by 4 bases, with 7 bases of the junction left unmatched. The CDR3 loop spans 15 amino acids. CDR3 in amino acids: CASSQRPGGPYGYTF. The CDR3 nucleotides read TGCGCCAGCAGCCAAAGGCCAGGGGGTCCCTATGGCTACACCTTC.

This clonotype was seen a few times. The chain links TRBV7-9 to TRBJ2-7; D uncertain. The V and J ends lost 0 bases and 11 bases respectively, with 14 bases between them. This CDR3 is built from 13 residues. Germline V gene data show CDR1 as SEHNR and CDR2 as FQNEAQ (reference sequence). Here the CDR3 DNA reads TGTGCCAGCAGCTTAGCGAGTGGCGGATCTAAGTACTTC. It specifies CASSLASGGSKYF.

The CDR3 DNA follows: TGTGCCAGCAGTGCCGGGACAGCTTCCTACAATGAGCAGTTCTTC. Its translation: CASSAGTASYNEQFF. V usage is TRBV28 and J usage is TRBJ2-1; the match to TRBD1 covers 7 bases. Germline-derived CDR1 and CDR2 are MDHEN and SYDVKM. J lost 1 base, V lost 5 bases, and 5 bases had no gene match. The CDR3 totals 15 residues.

The genes are TRBV5-1 and TRBJ2-5; 11 nucleotides line up with TRBD1. This CDR3 is 15 amino acids long. Germline loops: CDR1 SGHRS, CDR2 YFSETQ. Trimming removed 2 bases from V and 7 bases from J; junction bases left unmatched: 7. CDR3 loop: CASSLRTGGDGTQYF. The CDR3 DNA sequence: TGCGCCAGCAGCTTAAGGACAGGGGGCGACGGGACCCAGTACTTC.

The chain joins TRBV2 to TRBJ2-1, with TRBD1 as a possible D gene (6 bases). Between the trimmed V and J ends, which lost 6 bases and 0 bases, there was a span of 12 bases. The germline V gene encodes CDR1 SNHLY and CDR2 FYNNEI. The CDR3 contains 15 residues. The CDR3 DNA reads TGTGCCAGCAGGGGGGACATGAGCTCCTACAATGAGCAGTTCTTC. Residues: CASRGDMSSYNEQFF. Using reference TRBV2 and TRBJ2-1 for the parts outside the CDR3, the full variable domain is EPEVTQTPSHQVTQMGQEVILRCVPISNHLYFYWYRQILGQKVEFLVSFYNNEISEKSEIFDDQFSVERPDGSNFTLKIRSTKLEDSAMYFCASRGDMSSYNEQFFGPGTRLTVL.

This clonotype was seen only a few times. The V gene is TRBV30, the J gene TRBJ2-5, with D hard to call. This CDR3 comprises 12 residues. From germline, CDR1 is GTSNPN and CDR2 SVGIG (reference sequence). V lost 0 bases to trimming and J lost 5 bases, with 7 bases between them. The CDR3 coding sequence is TGTGCCTGGAGTGTCTACCGGGAGACCCAGTACTTC. It yields the protein CAWSVYRETQYF.

There are a few counts of this clonotype. J is TRBJ1-2 and V is TRBV7-2; TRBD1 matches 8 bases. Germline V gene sequence: CDR1 SGHTA, CDR2 FQGNSA. The CDR3 spans 17 residues. With 4 bases clipped from V and 7 bases from J, the junction kept 17 bases outside the gene matches. The chain's CDR3 is CASSYHLSAQGAVGYTF. The CDR3 bases are TGTGCCAGCAGCTACCACCTCTCAGCCCAGGGGGCAGTTGGCTACACCTTC.

This clonotype was recorded a few times. This chain joins TRBV6-2 or TRBV6-3 and TRBJ1-5; D possibly corresponds to TRBD1 (5 bases). This CDR3 has 14 amino acids. Deletions cut 2 bases from V and 2 bases from J, with 7 bases between. CDR1 MNHEY and CDR2 SVGEGT come from the germline V gene. CDR3 in amino acids: CASSYGRGNQPQHF. The CDR3 coding sequence is TGTGCCAGCAGTTACGGCAGGGGCAATCAGCCCCAGCATTTT.

Of note for this clonotype: A read error may explain this, as a much larger clone is one base away. This chain connects TRBV20-1 to TRBJ1-2; 7 bases match TRBD1. The CDR3 length is 14 residues. Germline CDR1 and CDR2: DFQATT and SNEGSKA (reference sequence). The CDR3 spells CSARETGWDYGYNF. CDR3 bases: TGCAGTGCTAGAGAGACAGGGTGGGACTATGGCTACAACTTC.

This clonotype was seen at least ten times. V gene TRBV3-1 combines with J gene TRBJ2-7; D gene uncertain. Trimming stripped 6 bases from V and 3 bases from J, with 9 bases between. The germline V gene has CDR1 LGHDT and CDR2 YNNKEL (reference sequence). The CDR3 consists of 12 residues. DNA of the CDR3: TGTGCCAGCAGTGAAGGGCTCTACGAGCAGTACTTC. Amino acid sequence: CASSEGLYEQYF.

Ten or more counts support this clonotype. The chain recombines TRBV9 with TRBJ1-1, with D unclear. V shed 1 base and J shed 3 bases, with 13 bases lying between them. Per the germline V gene, CDR1 is SGDLS and CDR2 is YYNGEE. The CDR3 extends over 15 amino acids. The CDR3 region has the DNA TGTGCCAGCAGCGTATCGGCCATCATGGACACTGAAGCTTTCTTT. This codes for CASSVSAIMDTEAFF.

There are a few counts of this clonotype. This chain connects TRBV19 to TRBJ2-4; D possibly corresponds to TRBD1 (6 bases). Trimming pared 4 bases from V and 3 bases from J, leaving 19 bases between. The CDR3 spans 17 residues. Germline V gene sequence: CDR1 LNHDA, CDR2 SQIVND (reference sequence). In DNA, the CDR3 is TGTGCCAGTAGTACGACTGCAGGGGAGTTAGGCAAAAACATTCAGTACTTC. Translation: CASSTTAGELGKNIQYF.

This chain uses TRBV5-6 with TRBJ2-2, with D unclear. The V and J ends lost 2 bases and 1 base respectively, with 6 bases between them. Germline V gene data show CDR1 as SGHDT and CDR2 as YYEEEE. The CDR3 has 14 residues. CDR3 amino acids: CASSFDWNTGELFF. CDR3 DNA sequence: TGTGCCAGCAGCTTTGATTGGAACACCGGGGAGCTGTTTTTT.

The table lists this clonotype with many counts. The V and J genes are TRBV20-1 and TRBJ2-3, with D unclear. V lost 1 base to trimming and J lost 0 bases, with 8 bases between them. The CDR3 covers 14 residues. Germline CDR1 and CDR2: DFQATT and SNEGSKA (reference sequence). The CDR3 sequence is CSARGQTSTDTQYF. Written as DNA, the CDR3 is TGCAGTGCTAGAGGGCAAACTAGCACAGATACGCAGTATTTT.

This clonotype was counted between two and nine times. The chain carries TRBV7-2 and TRBJ1-2; TRBD1 might be the D (6 bases). The V end lost 5 bases, the J end lost 8 bases, and 21 bases lay between the germline ends. The CDR3 is 15 residues long. The germline CDR1 and CDR2 sequences are SGHTA and FQGNSA. This CDR3 is CASSPLSGGQGGYTF. In nucleotides, the CDR3 is TGTGCCAGCAGCCCCCTGTCGGGGGGGCAGGGGGGCTACACCTTC.

J is TRBJ1-5 and V is TRBV5-6, with TRBD1 matching over 7 bases. Per the germline V gene, CDR1 is SGHDT and CDR2 is YYEEEE. V was clipped by 1 base and J by 7 bases; unmatched bases: 5. The CDR3 covers 14 residues. The DNA of the CDR3 is TGTGCCAGCAGCTTGAGGGGGCTCGGACAGCCCCAGCATTTT. Its protein is CASSLRGLGQPQHF.

This clonotype showed up just a few times. The chain combines TRBV5-1 with TRBJ1-1; TRBD1 might be the D (5 bases). The CDR3 consists of 14 residues. The ends were cut back, 0 bases at V and 11 bases at J, with 17 bases in the middle. Germline V gives CDR1 SGHRS, CDR2 YFSETQ. CDR3 protein: CASSLAQGASWAFF. The CDR3 nucleotides read TGCGCCAGCAGCTTGGCTCAGGGAGCGTCCTGGGCTTTCTTT.

V is TRBV20-1 and J is TRBJ1-2; the D is unclear. The CDR3 length is 10 residues. V shed 5 bases and J shed 11 bases, with 12 bases lying between them. Germline V gene sequence: CDR1 DFQATT, CDR2 SNEGSKA (reference sequence). The CDR3 spells CSARSTLYTF. DNA for the CDR3: TGCAGTGCTCGATCGACCCTTTACACCTTC.

This clonotype has more than one count but fewer than ten. The rearrangement uses TRBV5-1 and TRBJ2-2; 10 bases agree with TRBD2. CDR3 length equals 17 residues. The V gene's germline CDR1 is SGHRS and CDR2 YFSETQ. V dropped 0 bases and J dropped 6; count of bases not matched to a gene: 8. The CDR3 DNA reads as TGCGCCAGCAGCTTGGCCCCTAGCGGGAGAACTCCCGGGGAGCTGTTTTTT. Its translation is CASSLAPSGRTPGELFF.

The genes are TRBV20-1 and TRBJ2-1, with TRBD2 matching 8 bases. This CDR3 spans 18 amino acids. The V segment lost 7 bases and the J segment 4 bases; nucleotides outside the gene matches: 21. Germline CDR1 and CDR2: DFQATT and SNEGSKA (reference sequence). CDR3 DNA sequence: TGCAGTGGCCTCCCACCCCCCGAAGCGGGAGAGATTTACAATGAGCAGTTCTTC. It specifies CSGLPPPEAGEIYNEQFF.

The rearrangement links TRBV20-1 to TRBJ2-3; a weak D match, TRBD1 (5 bases). Per germline, CDR1 DFQATT and CDR2 SNEGSKA (reference sequence). There are 14 residues in the CDR3. Trimming removed 6 bases at V and 1 base at J, with 14 bases between. The CDR3 here is CSASLLGRTDTQYF. CDR3 in DNA: TGCAGTGCCTCCTTATTGGGGCGCACAGATACGCAGTATTTT.

The DNA for the CDR3 is TGTGCCAGCAGCTCACAGGGGGCGATCGACACTGAAGCTTTCTTT. As protein: CASSSQGAIDTEAFF. The chain couples TRBV7-2 to TRBJ1-1, with TRBD1 matching 9 bases. The CDR3 is 15 residues long. Germline trimming cut 4 bases from V and 3 bases from J; bases unmatched to any gene: 6. Looked up from germline, CDR1 is SGHTA and CDR2 is FQGNSA.